These 16 T cell receptor beta chains share one sample of origin, sequenced in a study of vaccination and CD4 T cells after COVID-19. MiXCR, applied by TCRdb to the PCR reads, yields one record per CDR3 protein. The profile shows around 26,000 distinct CDR3 sequences, under 65% of them singletons. Time point here: late sampling 161 to 241 days after vaccination in a few convalescent patients. Here the sequenced sample was CD4+ T cells from blood, taken about 7 months after SARS-CoV-2 vaccination. The source of these receptors is a human donor who had recovered from COVID-19.

The chain joins TRBV7-9 to TRBJ2-3; D is tentatively TRBD1 or TRBD2 (5 bases each). CDR3 length: 15 residues. Germline V CDR1 and CDR2: SEHNR, FQNEAQ (reference sequence). Trimming took 2 bases from V and 0 from J, leaving 9 bases between them. CDR3 coding DNA: TGTGCCAGCAGCTTATACCGGGACAGCACAGATACGCAGTATTTT. Translated, it gives CASSLYRDSTDTQYF.

A few counts support this clonotype. The rearrangement uses TRBV7-9 and TRBJ1-2; D not resolved. Trimming shortened V by 0 bases and J by 7 bases, and 18 bases separated the two germline ends. The CDR3 is 16 residues long. Germline lookup yields CDR1 SEHNR and CDR2 FQNEAQ (reference sequence). CDR3 DNA sequence: TGTGCCAGCAGCTTAGCGTGGGTGGTTCGCAGAGTTGGCTACACCTTC. Amino acid sequence: CASSLAWVVRRVGYTF.

The chain uses TRBV18 and TRBJ2-7, with TRBD2 matching over 14 bases. This CDR3 is built from 18 residues. CDR1 is KGHSH, CDR2 LQKENI, per germline. The junction had 10 bases not matched to a gene; V was cut back by 3 bases and J by 3 bases. In DNA form, the CDR3 reads TGTGCCAGCTCACCGAAACCGGGACTAGCGGGAGCATTCTACGAGCAGTACTTC. Translation: CASSPKPGLAGAFYEQYF.

The chain employs TRBV20-1 and TRBJ2-1; D remains unclear. Deletions cut 3 bases from V and 0 bases from J, with 6 bases between. This CDR3 region has 13 residues. Germline V gene sequence: CDR1 DFQATT, CDR2 SNEGSKA (reference sequence). The CDR3 reads CSASESSYNEQFF. The CDR3 nucleotides are TGCAGTGCTAGCGAGAGCTCCTACAATGAGCAGTTCTTC.

This clonotype was picked up one time. The CDR3 DNA follows: TGCAGTGCTAGCCTCCACACAGGGGACGAGACCCAGTACTTC. The encoded protein is CSASLHTGDETQYF. The chain has TRBV20-1 and TRBJ2-5; 7 bases agree with TRBD1. With V trimmed by 3 bases and J by 5 bases, 9 bases remained unmatched. In germline, CDR1 is DFQATT, CDR2 SNEGSKA (reference sequence). There are 14 residues in the CDR3.

The CDR3 here is CASEQGTRPQPQHF. The CDR3 DNA follows: TGTGCCAGTGAACAGGGGACCCGTCCTCAGCCCCAGCATTTT. V and J are TRBV19 and TRBJ1-5, with TRBD1 identical over 7 bases. The CDR3 has 14 residues. Germline V gives CDR1 LNHDA, CDR2 SQIVND (reference sequence). V lost 8 bases to trimming and J lost 6 bases; unmatched junction nucleotides: 10.

Concerning this clonotype: The junction differs from germline at one of its ends, possibly a read error. The V call is TRBV11-3, the J call TRBJ2-5; TRBD2 matches at 8 bases. CDR1 is SGHNT, CDR2 YENEEA, per germline. This CDR3 is 13 amino acids long. The CDR3 loop is CASSSNGGETQCF. The CDR3 bases are TGTGCCAGCAGCTCAAACGGGGGGGAGACCCAGTGCTTC.

This clonotype was seen only a few times. The chain links TRBV7-9 to TRBJ1-6; D unresolved. V lost 7 bases, J lost 6 bases, and 7 bases lay in between. The CDR3 runs 12 residues. Per the germline V gene, CDR1 is SEHNR and CDR2 is FQNEAQ (reference sequence). The CDR3 loop reads CASKGTNSPLHF. DNA for the CDR3: TGTGCCAGCAAGGGAACTAATTCACCCCTCCACTTT.

The rearrangement links TRBV19 to TRBJ2-2; a weak D match, TRBD1 (6 bases). V shed 2 bases and J shed 5 bases, with 12 bases lying between them. The CDR3 sequence is 15 residues long. Germline values: CDR1 LNHDA, CDR2 SQIVND (reference sequence). The CDR3 DNA follows: TGTGCCAGTAGTATATGGGGGCGCGGGACCGGGGAGCTGTTTTTT. Its translation is CASSIWGRGTGELFF.

The chain carries TRBV24-1 and TRBJ2-1, with TRBD2 identical over 8 bases. The germline gives CDR1 KGHDR, CDR2 SFDVKD. This CDR3 comprises 17 residues. V was clipped by 4 bases and J by 7 bases; unmatched bases: 14. CDR3 bases: TGTGCCACCAGTGAGACCGGGAGGGGCGGGAGCGTGAATGAGCAGTTCTTC. It translates to CATSETGRGGSVNEQFF.

The rearrangement joins TRBV6-2 or TRBV6-3 to TRBJ2-1; D gene unclear. V was clipped by 6 bases and J by 0 bases, with 9 bases between them. Germline V gene sequence: CDR1 MNHEY, CDR2 SVGEGT. The CDR3 runs 14 residues. The CDR3 protein is CASRGRSSYNEQFF. The CDR3 coding sequence is TGTGCCAGCAGAGGACGGAGCTCCTACAATGAGCAGTTCTTC.

In this sample, this clonotype turned up a few times. The chain carries TRBV20-1 and TRBJ2-3, with 9 bases aligning to TRBD2. Losses at the gene ends were 6 bases for V and 6 bases for J; bases not matched to a gene: 13. The CDR3 is made up of 15 amino acids. Germline assignment: CDR1 DFQATT and CDR2 SNEGSKA (reference sequence). In nucleotides, the CDR3 is TGCAGTGCCAAACGGTTAGCGGGAGTAGGGGATACGCAGTATTTT. Its protein is CSAKRLAGVGDTQYF.

This clonotype is deemed medium-sized. The genes are TRBV20-1 and TRBJ1-5; 8 nucleotides align to TRBD1. J was trimmed by 5 bases and V by 6 bases; bases with no gene match: 3. CDR3 length: 12 amino acids. Germline CDR1 is DFQATT and CDR2 is SNEGSKA (reference sequence). The CDR3, as DNA: TGCAGTGCCAAGACAGGGGATCAGCCCCAGCATTTT. Translated, it gives CSAKTGDQPQHF.

This clonotype was seen more than once but under ten times. The rearrangement links TRBV6-5 to TRBJ2-5; D possibly corresponds to TRBD2 (6 bases). Trimming took off 4 bases at V and 1 base at J, with 16 bases between the two ends. This CDR3 has 16 amino acids. Per the germline V gene, CDR1 is MNHEY and CDR2 is SVGAGI. DNA for the CDR3: TGTGCCAGCAGTTCCTGGTCGGGGGACTCCCAAGAGACCCAGTACTTC. Its translation: CASSSWSGDSQETQYF.

The genes are TRBV6-2 or TRBV6-3 and TRBJ2-1; TRBD2 agrees at 7 bases. The CDR3 is made up of 15 amino acids. V lost 2 bases, J lost 7 bases, and 8 bases stayed unmatched. Germline V lookup: CDR1 MNHEY, CDR2 SVGEGT. The CDR3 spells CASSYGSGKFNEQFF. For the CDR3, the DNA is TGTGCCAGCAGTTACGGGAGCGGGAAATTTAATGAGCAGTTCTTC.

With respect to this clonotype: The junction and the germline gene differ at one end; a read error may be behind it. This chain links TRBV20-1 with TRBJ2-4; TRBD1 agrees at 7 bases. The germline CDR1 and CDR2 sequences are DFQATT and SNEGSKA (reference sequence). The CDR3 has 14 residues. The DNA for the CDR3 is TGCAGTGCCAGAGGTACAGGGGACAAAAACATTCAGTACTTC. Protein sequence: CSARGTGDKNIQYF.